This is a list of T cell receptor beta chains from one sample in a study of cytomegalovirus exposure and HLA in healthy donors. Measured with immunoSEQ multiplex PCR; TCRdb has only the in-frame clones, and not every one. The table shows around 250,000 clones, with around 90% occurring only once. The material sequenced was PBMCs. Receptors were obtained from a girl under 10 years old in good health and CMV-seronegative. Both conserved end residues are part of each CDR3. The D gene is left open where the match is weak. Clone size is shown for a subset of rows, as once, few, many or a class of expanded clone.

TRBJ2-1,TRBV30,.,.,TGTGCCTGGAGCTATTCGGGACTGTTGGGAAATGAGCAGTTCTTC,CAWSYSGLLGNEQFF
TRBJ2-3,TRBV19,.,.,TGTGCCAGGCCTTTAGGCGGAGGTCCCCATTTGTCGGCAGATACGCAGTATTTT,CARPLGGGPHLSADTQYF
TRBJ2-3,TRBV5-1,.,TRBD2,TGCGCCAGCAGCACTGGACTAGCGGGGGGGGAGGTCGTCACAGATACGCAGTATTTT,CASSTGLAGGEVVTDTQYF
TRBJ1-2,TRBV7-9,.,.,TGTTCCAGCAGCTACGGGACTTGGGGCTATGGCTACACCTTC,CSSSYGTWGYGYTF
TRBJ1-1,TRBV27,.,.,TGTGCCAGCAGTTTACAGGGGAACACTGAGGCTTTCTTT,CASSLQGNTEAFF
TRBJ1-6,TRBV7-8,.,.,TGTGCCAGCAGCTTAACAGGCGGGGATTCACCCCTCCACTTT,CASSLTGGDSPLHF
TRBJ2-1,TRBV19,.,TRBD2,TGTGCCAGTAGTCCTGGAAAAAAATCCGGGACTAGCGGGAGTATGCGGCAGTTCTTC,CASSPGKKSGTSGSMRQFF
TRBJ2-7,TRBV21-1,.,.,TGTGCCAGCATGCTCCAGACAGGGAACGAGCAGTACTTC,CASMLQTGNEQYF
TRBJ1-2,TRBV2,.,TRBD1,TGTGCCAGCACAGCACAGGGACAGGCTGGAGGCTACACCTTC,CASTAQGQAGGYTF
TRBJ2-1,TRBV4-1,.,.,TGCGCCAGCAGCCAAATATATGAGTCCTACAATGAGCAGTTCTTC,CASSQIYESYNEQFF
TRBJ1-3,TRBV15,.,TRBD1,TGTGCCACCAGCAGTACCACAGGGGGTCGAAACACCATATATTTT,CATSSTTGGRNTIYF
TRBJ2-7,TRBV6-5,.,.,TGTGCCAGCAGTCCAAACTCCTACGAGCAGTACTTC,CASSPNSYEQYF
TRBJ2-7,TRBV5-5,once,.,TGTGCCAGCAGCCCACCGCTCGGTGGCGAGCAGTACTTC,CASSPPLGGEQYF
TRBJ2-2,TRBV4-1,.,TRBD2,TGCGCCAGCAGCCAAGAGGGGGCTAGCGGGGGGGAGGACACCGGGGAGCTGTTTTTT,CASSQEGASGGEDTGELFF
TRBJ1-4,TRBV19,.,.,TGTGCCAGTAGACAGTCCAGTTGGCCGAATGAAAAACTGTTTTTT,CASRQSSWPNEKLFF
TRBJ2-7,TRBV19,.,TRBD1,TGTGCCACATCCTATACAGGGGAGAGACGCTACGAGCAGTACTTC,CATSYTGERRYEQYF
TRBJ1-4,TRBV19,.,.,TGTGCCAGTAGTATAGTCAAGATCGGAGCCCTGTCCCTGTTTTTT,CASSIVKIGALSLFF
TRBJ1-2,TRBV9,.,TRBD1,TGTGCCAGCAGCGCGCATACAGGGGCGGACTATGGCTACACCTTC,CASSAHTGADYGYTF
TRBJ2-3,TRBV5-1,.,TRBD2,TGCGCCAGCAGCTTGGGGCAGAGAAGCGGGGGAGATACGCAGTATTTT,CASSLGQRSGGDTQYF
TRBJ2-1,TRBV11-2,.,TRBD2,TGTGCCAGCAGCTCAAGACTAGCGGGAGTATACAATGAGCAGTTCTTC,CASSSRLAGVYNEQFF
TRBJ2-1,TRBV9,.,TRBD2,TGTGCCAGCAGCGGCGGGGGAGACAATGAGCAGTTCTTC,CASSGGGDNEQFF
TRBJ2-1,TRBV7-2,.,TRBD2,TGTGCCAGCAGCCCCCCCCTGACTAGCGGGAGGGGCAATGAGCAGTTCTTC,CASSPPLTSGRGNEQFF
TRBJ1-3,TRBV5-1,.,.,TGCGCCAGCAGCCGGCAAGGGGCCCTCCTGACCTCTGGAAACACCATATATTTT,CASSRQGALLTSGNTIYF
TRBJ2-3,TRBV6-1,.,TRBD2,TGTGCCAGCAGTGGTGGACTAGCGGGAGCTGCAGATACGCAGTATTTT,CASSGGLAGAADTQYF
TRBJ1-4,TRBV15,once,.,TGTGCCACCAGCAGAGATATTCAGGAAAAACTGTTTTTT,CATSRDIQEKLFF
TRBJ2-6,TRBV21-1,.,.,TGTGCCAGCAGCAAAGGTGACATATCCACTGGGGCCAACGTCCTGACTTTC,CASSKGDISTGANVLTF
TRBJ2-5,TRBV10-3,once,TRBD2,TGTGCCATCAGTGGACTAGCGGAGACGGGAGAGACCCAGTACTTC,CAISGLAETGETQYF
TRBJ1-5,TRBV30,once,TRBD1,TGTGCCTGGAGTCCCCCGGGACAGGTCTTTCCCACCCAGCATTTT,CAWSPPGQVFPTQHF
TRBJ2-5,TRBV18,.,.,TGTGCCAGCTCACCACCCGGGAAAGAGACCCAGTACTTC,CASSPPGKETQYF
TRBJ1-3,TRBV10-3,.,.,TGTGCCATCAGTGGAGACGCGGGCTCTGGAAACACCATATATTTT,CAISGDAGSGNTIYF
TRBJ2-3,TRBV2,.,TRBD2,TGTGCCGGGGAGGGACCCCAGGCCACAGATACGCAGTATTTT,CAGEGPQATDTQYF
TRBJ2-3,TRBV6-5,once,TRBD1,TGTGCCAGCAGTTACGAACAGGGGATCACAGATACGCAGTATTTT,CASSYEQGITDTQYF
TRBJ2-1,TRBV9,.,.,TGTGCCAGCAGCGTAGAAGCGGTAGGAGCGTCCCTTGAGCAGTTCTTC,CASSVEAVGASLEQFF
TRBJ2-6,TRBV9,.,.,TGTGCCAGCAGCGACGGGACTTATCGCTCTGGGGCCAACGTCCTGACTTTC,CASSDGTYRSGANVLTF
TRBJ1-1,TRBV6-1,.,TRBD1,TGTGCCAGCAGGGACAGGGTAGGGACTGAAGCTTTCTTT,CASRDRVGTEAFF
TRBJ1-6,TRBV25-1,once,TRBD1,TGTGCCAGCAGTGAATTGGAGGGACAGTCTAATTCACCCCTCCACTTT,CASSELEGQSNSPLHF
TRBJ2-7,TRBV5-1,.,.,TGCGCCAGCAGCTTGATAAGCGGTTACGAGCAGTACTTC,CASSLISGYEQYF
TRBJ2-3,TRBV6-1,.,TRBD2,TGTGCCAGCAGTGAACTAGCGGGGACTTACACAGATACGCAGTATTTT,CASSELAGTYTDTQYF
TRBJ1-2,TRBV27,.,TRBD1,TGTGCCAGCAGTTACCAGCCGGGACAGGGAGGGCCTGGCTATGGCTACACCTTC,CASSYQPGQGGPGYGYTF
TRBJ1-1,TRBV19,.,.,TGTGCCAGTAGTGACAGGAACACTGAAGCTTTCTTT,CASSDRNTEAFF
TRBJ2-5,TRBV10-2,.,TRBD2,TGCGCCAGCAGTGATGGCGGGGAGGGTGTGACCCAGTACTTC,CASSDGGEGVTQYF
TRBJ2-1,TRBV11-2,.,TRBD2,TGTGCCAGCAGCTTAGGTGCTAGCGGCAATGAGCAGTTCTTC,CASSLGASGNEQFF
TRBJ1-1,TRBV7-3,once,.,TGTGCCAGCAGCCCCAATCGGGTTTTGAACACTGAAGCTTTCTTT,CASSPNRVLNTEAFF